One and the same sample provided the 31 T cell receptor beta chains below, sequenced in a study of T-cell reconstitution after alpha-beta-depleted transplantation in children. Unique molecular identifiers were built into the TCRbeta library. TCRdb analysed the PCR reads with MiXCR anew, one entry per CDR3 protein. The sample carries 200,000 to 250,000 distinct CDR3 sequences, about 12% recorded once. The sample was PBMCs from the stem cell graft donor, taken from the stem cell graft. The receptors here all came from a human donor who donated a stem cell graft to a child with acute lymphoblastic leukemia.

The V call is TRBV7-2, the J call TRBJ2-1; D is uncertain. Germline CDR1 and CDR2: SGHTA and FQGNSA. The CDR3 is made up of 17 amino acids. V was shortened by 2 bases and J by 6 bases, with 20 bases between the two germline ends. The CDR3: CASSLSPGPGRSNEQFF. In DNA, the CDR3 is TGTGCCAGCAGCTTATCCCCCGGCCCCGGGCGGTCCAATGAGCAGTTCTTC.

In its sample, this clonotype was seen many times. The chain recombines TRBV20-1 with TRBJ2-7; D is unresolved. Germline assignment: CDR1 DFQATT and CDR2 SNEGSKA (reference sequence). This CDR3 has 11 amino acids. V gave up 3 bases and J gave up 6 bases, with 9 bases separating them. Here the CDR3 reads CSASRPVEQYF. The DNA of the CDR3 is TGCAGTGCTAGCCGGCCGGTCGAGCAGTACTTC.

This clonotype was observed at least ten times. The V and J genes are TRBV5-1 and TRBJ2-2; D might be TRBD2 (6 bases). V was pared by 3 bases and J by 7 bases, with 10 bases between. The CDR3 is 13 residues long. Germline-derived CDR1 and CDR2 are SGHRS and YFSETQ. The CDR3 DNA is TGCGCCAGCAGCTGGGACTTTCGCGGGGAGCTGTTTTTT. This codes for CASSWDFRGELFF.

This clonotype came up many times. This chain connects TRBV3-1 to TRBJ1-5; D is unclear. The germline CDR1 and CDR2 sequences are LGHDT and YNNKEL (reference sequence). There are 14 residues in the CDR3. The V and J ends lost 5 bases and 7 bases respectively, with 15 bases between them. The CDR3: CASSSQTGGQPQHF. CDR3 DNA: TGTGCCAGCAGCTCCCAGACGGGCGGCCAGCCCCAGCATTTT.

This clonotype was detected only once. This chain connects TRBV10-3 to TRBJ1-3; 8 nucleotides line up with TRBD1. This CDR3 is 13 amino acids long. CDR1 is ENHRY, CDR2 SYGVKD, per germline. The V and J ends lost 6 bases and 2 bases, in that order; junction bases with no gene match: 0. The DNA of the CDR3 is TGTGCCATCAGGGGACAGGCTGGAAACACCATATATTTT. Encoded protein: CAIRGQAGNTIYF.

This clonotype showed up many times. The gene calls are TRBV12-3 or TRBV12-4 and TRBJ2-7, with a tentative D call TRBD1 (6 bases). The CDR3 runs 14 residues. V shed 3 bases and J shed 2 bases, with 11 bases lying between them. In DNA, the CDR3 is TGTGCCAGCAGTTTGAACAGGGCGACCTACGAGCAGTACTTC. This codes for CASSLNRATYEQYF.

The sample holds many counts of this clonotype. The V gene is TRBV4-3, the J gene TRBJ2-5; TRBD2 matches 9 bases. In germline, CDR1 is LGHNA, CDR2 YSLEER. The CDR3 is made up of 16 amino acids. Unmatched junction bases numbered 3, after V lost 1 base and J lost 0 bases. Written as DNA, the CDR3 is TGCGCCAGCAGCCAAGGAATAGCGGGGGACCAAGAGACCCAGTACTTC. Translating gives CASSQGIAGDQETQYF.

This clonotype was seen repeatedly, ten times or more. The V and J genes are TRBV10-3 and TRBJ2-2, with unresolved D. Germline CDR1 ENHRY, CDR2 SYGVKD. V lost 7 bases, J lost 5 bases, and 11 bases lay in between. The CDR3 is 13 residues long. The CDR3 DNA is TGTGCCATCACTCCCGGGTATACCGGGGAGCTGTTTTTT. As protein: CAITPGYTGELFF.

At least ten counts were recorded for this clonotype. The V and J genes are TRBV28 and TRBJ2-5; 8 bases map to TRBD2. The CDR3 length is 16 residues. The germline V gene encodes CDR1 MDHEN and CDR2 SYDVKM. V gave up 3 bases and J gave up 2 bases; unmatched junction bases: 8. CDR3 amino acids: CASSFLSGGRQETQYF. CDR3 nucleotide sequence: TGTGCCAGCAGTTTCCTGTCGGGGGGGCGTCAAGAGACCCAGTACTTC.

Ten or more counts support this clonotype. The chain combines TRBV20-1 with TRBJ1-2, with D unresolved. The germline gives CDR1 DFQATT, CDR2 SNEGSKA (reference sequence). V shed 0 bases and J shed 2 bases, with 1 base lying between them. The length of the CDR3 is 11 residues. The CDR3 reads CSARDNYGYTF. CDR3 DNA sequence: TGCAGTGCTAGAGACAACTATGGCTACACCTTC.

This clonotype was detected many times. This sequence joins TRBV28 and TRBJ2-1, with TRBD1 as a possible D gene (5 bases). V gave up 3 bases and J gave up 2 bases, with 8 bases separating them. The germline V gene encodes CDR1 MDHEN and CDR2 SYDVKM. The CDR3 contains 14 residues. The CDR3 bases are TGTGCCAGCAGTTTGCGCAGGGCCTACAATGAGCAGTTCTTC. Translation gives CASSLRRAYNEQFF.

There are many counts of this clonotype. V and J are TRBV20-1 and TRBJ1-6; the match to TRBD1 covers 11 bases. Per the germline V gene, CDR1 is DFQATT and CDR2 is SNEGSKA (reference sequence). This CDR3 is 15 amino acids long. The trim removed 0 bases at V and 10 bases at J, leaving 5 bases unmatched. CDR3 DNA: TGCAGTGCTAGAGATCGGGGACAGGGGGGATCACCCCTCCACTTT. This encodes CSARDRGQGGSPLHF.

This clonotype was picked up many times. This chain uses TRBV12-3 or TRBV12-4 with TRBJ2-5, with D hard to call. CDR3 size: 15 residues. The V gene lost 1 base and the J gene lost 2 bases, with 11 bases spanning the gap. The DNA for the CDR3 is TGTGCCAGCAGTTTAGGGACCAGCAGTCAAGAGACCCAGTACTTC. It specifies CASSLGTSSQETQYF.

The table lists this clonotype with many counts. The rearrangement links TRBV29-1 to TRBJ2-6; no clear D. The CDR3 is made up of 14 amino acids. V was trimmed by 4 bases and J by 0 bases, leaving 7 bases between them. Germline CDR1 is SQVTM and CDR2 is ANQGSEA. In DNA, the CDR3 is TGCAGCGTTGCGCTTTCCTCTGGGGCCAACGTCCTGACTTTC. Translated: CSVALSSGANVLTF.

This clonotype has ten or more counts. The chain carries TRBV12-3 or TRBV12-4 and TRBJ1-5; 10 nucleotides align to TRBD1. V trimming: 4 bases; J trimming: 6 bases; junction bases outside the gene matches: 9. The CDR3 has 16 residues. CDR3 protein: CASSSRTGGIAQPQHF. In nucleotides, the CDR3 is TGTGCCAGCAGTTCCAGGACAGGGGGTATTGCTCAGCCCCAGCATTTT.

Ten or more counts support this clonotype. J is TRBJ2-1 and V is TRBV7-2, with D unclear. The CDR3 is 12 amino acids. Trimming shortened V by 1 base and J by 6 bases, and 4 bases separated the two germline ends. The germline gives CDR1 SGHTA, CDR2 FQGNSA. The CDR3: CASSLVRNEQFF. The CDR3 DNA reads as TGTGCCAGCAGCTTAGTCCGCAATGAGCAGTTCTTC.

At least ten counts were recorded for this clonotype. The CDR3 reads CASSQDPGYQPQHF. DNA for the CDR3: TGCGCCAGCAGCCAAGATCCAGGGTACCAGCCCCAGCATTTT. The gene calls are TRBV4-3 and TRBJ1-5; D may be TRBD1 (5 bases). The CDR3 runs 14 residues. Germline V gene data show CDR1 as LGHNA and CDR2 as YSLEER. The ends were cut back, 0 bases at V and 7 bases at J, with 10 bases in the middle.

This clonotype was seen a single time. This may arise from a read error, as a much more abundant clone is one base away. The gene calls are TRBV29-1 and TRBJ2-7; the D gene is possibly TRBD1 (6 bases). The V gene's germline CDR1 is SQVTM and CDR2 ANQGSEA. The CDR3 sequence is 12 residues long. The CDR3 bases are TGCAGTGGGGGCAGTAGCACCTACGAGCAGTACTTC. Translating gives CSGGSSTYEQYF.

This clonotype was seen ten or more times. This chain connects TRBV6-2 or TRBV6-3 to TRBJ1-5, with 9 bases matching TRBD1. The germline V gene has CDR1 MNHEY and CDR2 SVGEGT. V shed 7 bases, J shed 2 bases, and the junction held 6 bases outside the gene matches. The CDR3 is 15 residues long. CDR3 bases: TGTGCCAGCAACCTACGGACAGGGGGCAATCAGCCCCAGCATTTT. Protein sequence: CASNLRTGGNQPQHF.

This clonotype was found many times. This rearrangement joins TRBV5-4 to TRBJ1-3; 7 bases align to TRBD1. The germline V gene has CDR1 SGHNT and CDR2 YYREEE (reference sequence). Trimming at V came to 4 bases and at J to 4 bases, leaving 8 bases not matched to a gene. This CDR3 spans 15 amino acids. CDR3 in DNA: TGTGCCAGCAGCCGAGACTCGACAGGGGGAAACACCATATATTTT. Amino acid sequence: CASSRDSTGGNTIYF.

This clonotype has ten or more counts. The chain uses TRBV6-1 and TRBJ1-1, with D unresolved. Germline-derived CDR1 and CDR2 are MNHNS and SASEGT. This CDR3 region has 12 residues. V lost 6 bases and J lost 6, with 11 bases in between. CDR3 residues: CASRGARAEAFF. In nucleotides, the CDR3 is TGTGCCAGCAGGGGTGCCCGCGCTGAAGCTTTCTTT.

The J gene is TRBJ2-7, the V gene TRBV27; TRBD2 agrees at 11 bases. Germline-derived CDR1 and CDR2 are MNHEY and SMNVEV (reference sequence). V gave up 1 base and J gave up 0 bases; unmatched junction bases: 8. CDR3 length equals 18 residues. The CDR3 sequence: CASSLFGLAGGSSYEQYF. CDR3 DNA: TGTGCCAGCAGTTTATTCGGGCTAGCGGGGGGTAGCTCCTACGAGCAGTACTTC.

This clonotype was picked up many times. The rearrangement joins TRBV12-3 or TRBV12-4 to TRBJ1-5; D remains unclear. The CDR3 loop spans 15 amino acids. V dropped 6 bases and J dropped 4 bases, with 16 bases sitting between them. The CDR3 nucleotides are TGTGCCAGCAGCCCCGAGGGAGTGGGGAATCAGCCCCAGCATTTT. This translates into CASSPEGVGNQPQHF.

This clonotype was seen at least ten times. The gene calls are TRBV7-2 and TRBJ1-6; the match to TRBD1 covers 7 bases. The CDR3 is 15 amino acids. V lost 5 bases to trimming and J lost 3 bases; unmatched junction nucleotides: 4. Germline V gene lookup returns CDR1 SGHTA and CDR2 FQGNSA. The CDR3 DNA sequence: TGTGCCAGCAGCCCAGGGACAGTCTATAATTCACCCCTCCACTTT. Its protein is CASSPGTVYNSPLHF.

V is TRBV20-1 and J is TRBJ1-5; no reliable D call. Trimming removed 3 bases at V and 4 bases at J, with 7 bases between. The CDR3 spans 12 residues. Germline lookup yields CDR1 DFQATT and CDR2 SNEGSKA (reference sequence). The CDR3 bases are TGCAGTGCTAGTACAGAAAATCAGCCCCAGCATTTT. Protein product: CSASTENQPQHF.

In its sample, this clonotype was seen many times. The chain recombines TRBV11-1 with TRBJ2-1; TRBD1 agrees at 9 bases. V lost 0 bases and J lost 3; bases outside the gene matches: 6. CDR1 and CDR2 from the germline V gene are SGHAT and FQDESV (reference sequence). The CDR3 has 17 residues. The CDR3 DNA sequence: TGTGCCAGCAGCTTAGCGGAAGGGACAGGGCGCTACAATGAGCAGTTCTTC. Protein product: CASSLAEGTGRYNEQFF. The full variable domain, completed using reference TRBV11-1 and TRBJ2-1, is EAEVAQSPRYKITEKSQAVAFWCDPISGHATLYWYRQILGQGPELLVQFQDESVVDDSQLPKDRFSAERLKGVDSTLKIQPAELGDSAMYLCASSLAEGTGRYNEQFFGPGTRLTVL.

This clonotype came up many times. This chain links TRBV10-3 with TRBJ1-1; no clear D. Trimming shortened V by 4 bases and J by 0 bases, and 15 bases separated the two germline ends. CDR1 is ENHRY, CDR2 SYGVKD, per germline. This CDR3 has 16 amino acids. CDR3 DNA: TGTGCCATCAGTGTGGAACCCGTGACGGTGAACACTGAAGCTTTCTTT. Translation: CAISVEPVTVNTEAFF.

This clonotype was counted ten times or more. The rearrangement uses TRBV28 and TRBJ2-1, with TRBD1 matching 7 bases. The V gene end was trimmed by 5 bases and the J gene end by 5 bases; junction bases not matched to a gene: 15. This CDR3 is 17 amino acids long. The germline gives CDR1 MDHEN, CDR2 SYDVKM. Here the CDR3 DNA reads TGTGCCAGCAGTCCCGATACGATTGGGACAGTCGACAATGAGCAGTTCTTC. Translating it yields CASSPDTIGTVDNEQFF. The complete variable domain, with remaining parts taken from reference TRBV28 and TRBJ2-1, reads DVKVTQSSRYLVKRTGEKVFLECVQDMDHENMFWYRQDPGLGLRLIYFSYDVKMKEKGDIPEGYSVSREKKERFSLILESASTNQTSMYLCASSPDTIGTVDNEQFFGPGTRLTVL.

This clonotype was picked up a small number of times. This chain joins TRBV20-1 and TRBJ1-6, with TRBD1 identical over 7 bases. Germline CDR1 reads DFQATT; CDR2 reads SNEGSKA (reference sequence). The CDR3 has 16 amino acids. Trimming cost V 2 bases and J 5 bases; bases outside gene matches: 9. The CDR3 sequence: CSARPQGKANNSPLHF. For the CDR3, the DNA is TGCAGTGCTAGACCACAGGGGAAAGCAAATAATTCACCCCTCCACTTT.

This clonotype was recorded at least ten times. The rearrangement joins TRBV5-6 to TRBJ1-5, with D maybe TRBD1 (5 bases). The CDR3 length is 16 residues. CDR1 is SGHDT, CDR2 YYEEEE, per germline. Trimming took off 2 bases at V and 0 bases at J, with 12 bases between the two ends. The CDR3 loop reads CASSFGALGSNQPQHF. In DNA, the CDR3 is TGTGCCAGCAGCTTCGGGGCGCTGGGTAGCAATCAGCCCCAGCATTTT.

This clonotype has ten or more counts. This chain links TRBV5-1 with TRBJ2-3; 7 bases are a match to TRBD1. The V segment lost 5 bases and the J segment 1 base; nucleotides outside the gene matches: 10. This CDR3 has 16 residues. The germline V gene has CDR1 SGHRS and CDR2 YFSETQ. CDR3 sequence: CASRPPRQGGTDTQYF. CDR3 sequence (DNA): TGCGCCAGCAGACCACCCCGACAGGGTGGCACAGATACGCAGTATTTT.